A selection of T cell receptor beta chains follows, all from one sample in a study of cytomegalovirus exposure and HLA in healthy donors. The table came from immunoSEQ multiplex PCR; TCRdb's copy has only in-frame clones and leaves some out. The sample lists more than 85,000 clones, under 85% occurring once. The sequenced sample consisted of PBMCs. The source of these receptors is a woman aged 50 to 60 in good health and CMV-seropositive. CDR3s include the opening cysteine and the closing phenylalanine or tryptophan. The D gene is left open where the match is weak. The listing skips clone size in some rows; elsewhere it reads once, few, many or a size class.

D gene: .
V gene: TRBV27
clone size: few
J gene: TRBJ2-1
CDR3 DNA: TGTGCCAGCAGTTCCGCCAGCGCAAACAATGAGCAGTTCTTC
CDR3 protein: CASSSASANNEQFF

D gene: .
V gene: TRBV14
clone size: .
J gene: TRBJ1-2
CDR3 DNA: TGTGCCAGCAGCCAAGGTCGATACAGGGTAGGCTACACCTTC
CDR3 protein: CASSQGRYRVGYTF

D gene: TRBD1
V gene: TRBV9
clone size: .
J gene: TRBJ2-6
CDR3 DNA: TGTGCCAGCAGCCCGGGACAGGGGGTATCTGGGGCCAACGGCCTGACTTTC
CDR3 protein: CASSPGQGVSGANGLTF

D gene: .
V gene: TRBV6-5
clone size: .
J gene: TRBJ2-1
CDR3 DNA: TGTGCCAGCAGTTACTCTGGCGGAGGCTCCTACAATGAGCAGTTCTTC
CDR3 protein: CASSYSGGGSYNEQFF

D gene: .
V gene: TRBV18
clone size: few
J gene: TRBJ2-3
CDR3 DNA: TGTGCCAGCTCACCCCTCGGACACAGCACAGATACGCAGTATTTT
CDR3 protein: CASSPLGHSTDTQYF

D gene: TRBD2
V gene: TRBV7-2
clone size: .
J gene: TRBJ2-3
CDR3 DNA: TGTGCCAGCAGCTTAGGGCTAGCGGGGGTCACAGATACGCAGTATTTT
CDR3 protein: CASSLGLAGVTDTQYF

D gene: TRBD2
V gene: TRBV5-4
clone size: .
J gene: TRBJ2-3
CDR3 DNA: TGTGCCAGCAGCCCTCGAGGTAGCGGGGGGGCGAGCACAGATACGCAGTATTTT
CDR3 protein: CASSPRGSGGASTDTQYF

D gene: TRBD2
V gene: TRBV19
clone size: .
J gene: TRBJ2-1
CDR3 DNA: TGTGCCAGTAGTACCTCTAGCGGGGGGACCTCCTACAATGAGCAGTTCTTC
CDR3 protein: CASSTSSGGTSYNEQFF

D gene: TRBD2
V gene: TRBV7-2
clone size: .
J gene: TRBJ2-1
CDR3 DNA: TGTGCCAGCAGACGAAGCGGGGGAGGGAATGAGCAGTTCTTC
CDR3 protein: CASRRSGGGNEQFF

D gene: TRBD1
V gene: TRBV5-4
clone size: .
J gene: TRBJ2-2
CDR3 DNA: TGTGCCAGCAGCCGACCAGGGGGCGACCTGGCCGGGGAGCTGTTTTTT
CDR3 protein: CASSRPGGDLAGELFF

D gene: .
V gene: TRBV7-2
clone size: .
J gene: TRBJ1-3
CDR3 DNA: TGTGCCAGCAGCGAATGGGGCGATGGAAACACCATATATTTT
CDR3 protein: CASSEWGDGNTIYF

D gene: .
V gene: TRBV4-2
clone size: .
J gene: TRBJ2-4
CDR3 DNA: TGTGCCAGCAGCCAAGATCCAGCCCCTCAATCCAAAAACAGTCAGTACTTC
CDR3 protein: CASSQDPAPQSKNSQYF

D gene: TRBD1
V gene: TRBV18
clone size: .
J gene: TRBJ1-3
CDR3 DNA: TGTGCCAGCTTCCCGGACAGGGTAGCCGGAAACACCATATATTTT
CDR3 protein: CASFPDRVAGNTIYF

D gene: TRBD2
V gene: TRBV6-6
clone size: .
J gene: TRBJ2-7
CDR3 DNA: TGTGCCAGCGGGACTAGCGTATACGAGCAGTACTTC
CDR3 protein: CASGTSVYEQYF

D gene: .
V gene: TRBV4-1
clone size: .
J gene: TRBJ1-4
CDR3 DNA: TGCGCCAGCAAACTTCGGACGGAGGGAAATGAAAAACTGTTTTTT
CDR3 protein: CASKLRTEGNEKLFF

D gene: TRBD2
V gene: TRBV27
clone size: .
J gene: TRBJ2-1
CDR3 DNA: TGTGCCAGCAGTACGGGACTAGCGGGAGGAGGCATGAATGAGCAGTTCTTC
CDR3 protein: CASSTGLAGGGMNEQFF

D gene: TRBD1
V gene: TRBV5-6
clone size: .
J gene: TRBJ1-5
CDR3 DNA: TGTGCCAGCAGCTTGGGAAGGGGGCGAGTTAGCAATCAGCCCCAGCATTTT
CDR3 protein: CASSLGRGRVSNQPQHF

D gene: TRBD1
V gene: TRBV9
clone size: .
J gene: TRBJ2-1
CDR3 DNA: TGTGCCAGCAGCGGCCTTGACAGGGGGATGAATGAGCAGTTCTTC
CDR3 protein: CASSGLDRGMNEQFF

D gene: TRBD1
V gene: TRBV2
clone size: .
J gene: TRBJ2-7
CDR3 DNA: TGTGCCAGCATGGACAGGGGCCCATACGAGCAGTACTTC
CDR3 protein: CASMDRGPYEQYF

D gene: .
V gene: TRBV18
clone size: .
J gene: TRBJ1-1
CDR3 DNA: TGTGCCAGCTCACCCAGGGAGGGGGGGACTGAAGCTTTCTTT
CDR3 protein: CASSPREGGTEAFF

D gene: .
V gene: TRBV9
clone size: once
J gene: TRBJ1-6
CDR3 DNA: TGTGCCAGCAGCGACGGTTCCTATAATTCACCCCTCCACTTT
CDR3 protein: CASSDGSYNSPLHF

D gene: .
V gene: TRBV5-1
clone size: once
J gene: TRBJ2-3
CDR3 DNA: TGCGCCAGCAGCTTGGCCGGACGGGATCGTACAGATACGCAGTATTTT
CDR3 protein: CASSLAGRDRTDTQYF

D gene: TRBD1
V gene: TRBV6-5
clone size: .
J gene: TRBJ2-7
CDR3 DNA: TGTGCCAGCAAAAAGACAGGGGACGACGAGCAGTACTTC
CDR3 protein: CASKKTGDDEQYF

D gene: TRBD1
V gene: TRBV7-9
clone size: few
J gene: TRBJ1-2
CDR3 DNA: TGTGCCAGCAGCGAGACAGGGGCCTATGGCTACACCTTC
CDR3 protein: CASSETGAYGYTF

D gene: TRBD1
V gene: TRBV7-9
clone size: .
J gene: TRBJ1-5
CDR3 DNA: TGTGCCAGCAGCTCAGCCACAGGGGGCGGAGGCAATCAGCCCCAGCATTTT
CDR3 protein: CASSSATGGGGNQPQHF

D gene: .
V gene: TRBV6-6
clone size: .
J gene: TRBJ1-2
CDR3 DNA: TGTGCCAGCAGAGAGGTGCAGGGCAATGGCTACACCTTC
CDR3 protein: CASREVQGNGYTF

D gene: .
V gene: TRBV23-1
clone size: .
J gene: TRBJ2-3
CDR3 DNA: TGCGCCAGCAGTCATCGGGGGTTTCGGGGGATGGGCACAGATACGCAGTATTTT
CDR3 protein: CASSHRGFRGMGTDTQYF

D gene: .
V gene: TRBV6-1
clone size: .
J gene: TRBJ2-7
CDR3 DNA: TGTGCCAGCCGTGATGTTGGGGGGACCCACTACGAGCAGTACTTC
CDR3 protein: CASRDVGGTHYEQYF

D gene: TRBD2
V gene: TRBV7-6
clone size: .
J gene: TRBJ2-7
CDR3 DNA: TGTGCCAGCAGCACCGGGACTAGCGGGAGGGACTACGAGCAGTACTTC
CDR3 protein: CASSTGTSGRDYEQYF

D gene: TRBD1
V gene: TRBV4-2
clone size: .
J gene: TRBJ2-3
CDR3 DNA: TGTGCCAGCAGCCACCCAGGGGGCAGAGATACGCAGTATTTT
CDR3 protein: CASSHPGGRDTQYF

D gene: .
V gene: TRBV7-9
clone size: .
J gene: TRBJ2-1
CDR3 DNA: TGTTCCAGCAGCTTTCTTCCCAGCGTCAATGAGCAGTTCTTC
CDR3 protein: CSSSFLPSVNEQFF

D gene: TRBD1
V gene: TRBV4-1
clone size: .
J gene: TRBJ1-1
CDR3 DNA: TGCGCCAGCAGCCAAGATAGGCAGGGGGTATTTGACACTGAAGCTTTCTTT
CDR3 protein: CASSQDRQGVFDTEAFF

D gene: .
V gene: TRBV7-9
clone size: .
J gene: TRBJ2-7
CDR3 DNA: TGTTCCAGCAGCCAGGGGCCTGTCTACGAGCAGTACTTC
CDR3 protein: CSSSQGPVYEQYF

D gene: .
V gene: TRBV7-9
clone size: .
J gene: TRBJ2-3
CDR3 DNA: TGTTCCAGCAGCTTAGCGCAGCAAGGGGCAGATACGCAGTATTTT
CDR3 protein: CSSSLAQQGADTQYF

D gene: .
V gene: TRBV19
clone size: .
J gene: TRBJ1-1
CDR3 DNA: TGTGCCAGTAGTGACCAGGGTGGAGGGCTCACTGAAGCTTTCTTT
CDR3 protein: CASSDQGGGLTEAFF

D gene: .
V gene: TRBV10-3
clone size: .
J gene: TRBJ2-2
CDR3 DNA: TGTGCCATCCGCCCTCCAGGGAACACCGGGGAGCTGTTTTTT
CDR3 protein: CAIRPPGNTGELFF

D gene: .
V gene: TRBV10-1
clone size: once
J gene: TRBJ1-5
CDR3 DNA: TGCGCCAGCAGTGCAGAAGGCAATCAGCCCCAGCATTTT
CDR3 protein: CASSAEGNQPQHF

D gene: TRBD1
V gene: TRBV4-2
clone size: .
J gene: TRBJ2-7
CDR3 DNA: TGTGCCAGCAGCCCACCTCTTGGACAGGGCAACGAGCAGTACTTC
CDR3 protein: CASSPPLGQGNEQYF

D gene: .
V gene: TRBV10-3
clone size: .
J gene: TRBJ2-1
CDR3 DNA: TGTGCCATCAGTGAGTTTTCCAGCTCCTACAATGAGCAGTTCTTC
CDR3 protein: CAISEFSSSYNEQFF